This is a list of T cell receptor beta chains from one sample in a study of OX40 agonist ivuxolimab in advanced cancers. The method was immunoSEQ multiplex PCR; TCRdb's version includes in-frame clones alone and lacks a portion of them. The sample contains almost 35,000 clones, 70% to 80% of which appear only once. Here the sequenced sample was CD4+ or CD8+ T cells sorted from blood, taken in a trial of the OX40 agonist ivuxolimab. The receptors come from an adult with an advanced solid tumor such as melanoma, head and neck, liver or kidney cancer. CDR3s include the opening cysteine and the closing phenylalanine or tryptophan. The D gene is left open where the match is weak. The size field is filled for only some rows; it gives once, few, many or a size class.

>.|TRBV7-9|TRBJ2-7|.
TGTGCCAGCAGCAGCCGGGACGGGCCCTACGAGCAGTACTTC
CASSSRDGPYEQYF
>TRBD1|TRBV6-1|TRBJ1-2|.
TGTGCCAGCATTGAGGACAGGGACTATGGCTACACCTTC
CASIEDRDYGYTF
>.|TRBV9|TRBJ1-1|once
TGTGCCAGCAGCGTAGAAGTGAACGGTAGGGGCACTGAAGCTTTCTTT
CASSVEVNGRGTEAFF
>.|TRBV7-8|TRBJ2-1|.
TGTGCCAGCAGCTTAATAAATGAGCAGTTCTTC
CASSLINEQFF
>TRBD2|TRBV7-2|TRBJ2-7|once
TGTGCCAGCAGCGTCGGGACTAGAGACTACGAGCAGTACTTC
CASSVGTRDYEQYF
>.|TRBV18|TRBJ1-1|few
TGTGCCAGCTCACCACTACCAGGGGACACTGAAGCTTTCTTT
CASSPLPGDTEAFF
>.|TRBV18|TRBJ1-4|.
TGTGCCAGCTCACTCCTTGGTGAAAAACTGTTTTTT
CASSLLGEKLFF
>TRBD2|TRBV5-4|TRBJ2-3|.
TGTGCCAGCAGCACCAAGACTAGCGGGGGAAACACAGATACGCAGTATTTT
CASSTKTSGGNTDTQYF
>TRBD1|TRBV28|TRBJ2-7|.
TGTGCCAGCAGTTTCCCCGTCCAGACAGGGCAACTGGGCGAGCAGTACTTC
CASSFPVQTGQLGEQYF
>.|TRBV5-6|TRBJ2-7|.
TGTGCCAGCAGCTTGGCCTGGGGCAGGGCAAAAACCCACTCCTACGAGCAGTACTTC
CASSLAWGRAKTHSYEQYF
>.|TRBV6-6|TRBJ2-7|.
TGTGCCAGCACTCCCTTCGGGGCTACGGGGACCTACGAGCAGTACTTC
CASTPFGATGTYEQYF
>.|TRBV2|TRBJ1-5|.
TGTGCCAGCAGGATAAGGACCTGGGATAGCAATCAGCCCCAGCATTTT
CASRIRTWDSNQPQHF
>TRBD1|TRBV10-3|TRBJ1-5|.
TGTGCCATCAGGGACCCGGACAGGGGGCCGGGTCAGCCCCAGCATTTT
CAIRDPDRGPGQPQHF
>.|TRBV6-1|TRBJ1-3|.
TGTGCCAGCCCGCAGAGCTCTGGAAACACCATATATTTT
CASPQSSGNTIYF
>TRBD1|TRBV5-4|TRBJ1-2|.
TGTGCCAGCAGCTTGGATATTGGGAGCGGACAGGGGTTGAACTATGGCTACACCTTC
CASSLDIGSGQGLNYGYTF
>.|TRBV5-1|TRBJ2-3|few
TGCGCCAGCAGCCTAGCCACAGATACGCAGTATTTT
CASSLATDTQYF
>.|TRBV27|TRBJ2-5|.
TGTGCCAGCAGTTTCCCAGGGGAGGAGACCCAGTACTTC
CASSFPGEETQYF
>.|TRBV7-9|TRBJ2-7|.
TGTGCCAGCAGCCCGGAATACGAGCAGTACTTC
CASSPEYEQYF
>TRBD1|TRBV15|TRBJ1-3|once
TGTGCCACCAGGATACAGGGGACTGGAAACACCATATATTTT
CATRIQGTGNTIYF
>.|TRBV13|TRBJ1-1|.
TGTGCCAGCAGCTCACTGACAGTCATGAACACTGAAGCTTTCTTT
CASSSLTVMNTEAFF
>.|TRBV7-3|TRBJ1-6|.
TGTGCCAGCAGCTTATCTACAGTCCCACCCCTCCACTTT
CASSLSTVPPLHF
>.|TRBV19|TRBJ1-2|.
TGTGCCAGTAGTATTACACCGCGGGATGGCTACACCTTC
CASSITPRDGYTF
>.|TRBV27|TRBJ1-2|.
TGTGCCAGCAGTTTAGGGGGGCTTGGAGGCTACACCTTC
CASSLGGLGGYTF
>TRBD1|TRBV10-2|TRBJ2-5|once
TGCGCCAGCAGTGATCAGGGGGCGGGCCAAGAGACCCAGTACTTC
CASSDQGAGQETQYF
>.|TRBV7-9|TRBJ2-1|.
TGTGCCAGCAGCAATCGGGGGCCTCGATCCTACAATGAGCAGTTCTTC
CASSNRGPRSYNEQFF
>TRBD1|TRBV4-1|TRBJ1-1|few
TGCGCCAGCAGCCACACGGGACAGACTGAAGCTTTCTTT
CASSHTGQTEAFF
>TRBD1|TRBV6-1|TRBJ2-3|.
TGTGCCAGCAGTGGAGGACAGGGTATAAGGGATACGCAGTATTTT
CASSGGQGIRDTQYF
>TRBD1|TRBV25-1|TRBJ1-2|few
TGTGCCAGCAGTGGGGAAACAGGGGGCGTGGGCTATGGCTACACCTTC
CASSGETGGVGYGYTF
>.|TRBV19|TRBJ2-4|few
TGTGCCAGTAGTTATAGCGATGGGCTAGCCAAAAACATTCAGTACTTC
CASSYSDGLAKNIQYF
>TRBD1|TRBV2|TRBJ1-1|.
TGTGCCAGCAAAACAGGGGAGATGAACACTGAAGCTTTCTTT
CASKTGEMNTEAFF
>.|TRBV4-2|TRBJ1-4|.
TGTGCCAGCAGCCAAGAGAGAACATCTAATGAAAAACTGTTTTTT
CASSQERTSNEKLFF
>TRBD1|TRBV30|TRBJ2-7|.
TGTGCCTGGAGTGGAGGGGGCGTACAGCAGTACTTC
CAWSGGGVQQYF
>.|TRBV11-2|TRBJ1-3|.
TGTGCCAGCAGCCCAAGCTCTGGAAACACCATATATTTT
CASSPSSGNTIYF
>TRBD1|TRBV27|TRBJ2-7|.
TGTGCCAGCAGTTCGGGACAGGGTTCACTCTACGAGCAGTACTTC
CASSSGQGSLYEQYF
>.|TRBV7-9|TRBJ2-1|.
TGTGCCAGCAGCTTAGCAGGGGCCATTAACAATGAGCAGTTCTTC
CASSLAGAINNEQFF
>TRBD1|TRBV11-2|TRBJ2-3|.
TGTGCCAGCAGCTTAAGACAGGGGCGCACAGATACGCAGTATTTT
CASSLRQGRTDTQYF
>.|TRBV11-2|TRBJ1-5|.
TGTGCCAGCAGCTTAGAGGGGCTGGGCCAGCCCCAGCATTTT
CASSLEGLGQPQHF
>.|TRBV19|TRBJ1-1|medium-sized
TGTGCCAGTAGTATAGCCGACAGAGGAAGTGAAGCTTTCTTT
CASSIADRGSEAFF
>TRBD1|TRBV4-1|TRBJ2-7|few
TGCGCCAGCAGCCGAGGACAGGGGGGCTACGAGCAGTACTTC
CASSRGQGGYEQYF
>TRBD2|TRBV13|TRBJ2-1|.
TGTGCCAGCAGCACCCTAGCGGGGGCCCTCTTGGACTACAATGAGCAGTTCTTC
CASSTLAGALLDYNEQFF
>TRBD1|TRBV10-1|TRBJ1-4|.
TGCGCCAGCAGTCCCAGGGGGAAGGATGAAAAACTGTTTTTT
CASSPRGKDEKLFF
>TRBD1|TRBV5-1|TRBJ1-2|.
TGCGCCAGCAGCGTGGACAGGGCCGATGGCTACACCTTC
CASSVDRADGYTF
>.|TRBV30|TRBJ2-5|.
TGTGCCTGGAGTGTGGGCGGAGGGCAAGAGACCCAGTACTTC
CAWSVGGGQETQYF
>TRBD1|TRBV4-2|TRBJ2-7|.
TGTGCCAGCAGCCAAGATGGGACAGGCTACGAGCAGTACTTC
CASSQDGTGYEQYF
>TRBD2|TRBV9|TRBJ2-1|.
TGTGCCAGCAGCGTCGGGAGGGCCCGGACCAACAATGAGCAGTTCTTC
CASSVGRARTNNEQFF
>.|TRBV6-5|TRBJ1-5|once
TGTGCCAGCAGGCCTTCGGGGGCCGGCAATCAGCCCCAGCATTTT
CASRPSGAGNQPQHF
>.|TRBV10-1|TRBJ1-4|.
TGCGCCAGCAGTGAAGGTATTGGAAATGAAAAACTGTTTTTT
CASSEGIGNEKLFF
>.|TRBV28|TRBJ1-5|.
TGTGCCAGCAGTCCCCGAGGCAGGGGCTTTAGCAATCAGCCCCAGCATTTT
CASSPRGRGFSNQPQHF
>.|TRBV10-1|TRBJ1-1|.
TGCGCCAGCAGTGACGGGGACGACTTGAACACTGAAGCTTTCTTT
CASSDGDDLNTEAFF
>.|TRBV11-2|TRBJ2-3|.
TGTGCCAGCAGCCAGACCGGGACGCAGATTACAGATACGCAGTATTTT
CASSQTGTQITDTQYF
>.|TRBV19|TRBJ1-1|.
TGTGCCAGTTCACAGGGCTACACTGAAGCTTTCTTT
CASSQGYTEAFF
>TRBD2|TRBV18|TRBJ2-3|once
TGTGCCAGCTCACCACCGGCGGGGGGGATCGCAGATACGCAGTATTTT
CASSPPAGGIADTQYF
>.|TRBV7-5|TRBJ2-1|.
TGTGCCAGCAGCTCGCCCGGGACAGGGGAGGACAATGAGCAGTTCTTC
CASSSPGTGEDNEQFF
>.|TRBV30|TRBJ1-6|.
TGTGCCTGGAGGAGGGATATCTCGCGTTCACCCCTCCACTTT
CAWRRDISRSPLHF
>.|TRBV7-9|TRBJ2-7|.
TGTGCCAGCAGCTCAGCGAGAGGGCCCGAGCAGTACTTC
CASSSARGPEQYF